The next 29 T cell receptor beta chains were all read from a single sample in a study of blood T cell repertoires in COVID-19. Produced via immunoSEQ multiplex PCR; TCRdb's table is partial and in-frame only. The sample has hundreds of thousands of clones; around 90% are singletons. Source material: peripheral blood. The receptors were sampled from a man between 65 and 85 years old with acute or convalescent COVID-19.

This clone was seen only a few times. The chain uses TRBV6-2 or TRBV6-3 and TRBJ2-1, with 7 bases that match TRBD2. This CDR3 contains 18 residues. Unmatched junction bases numbered 14, after V lost 4 bases and J lost 2 bases. Germline assignment: CDR1 MNHEY and CDR2 SVGEGT. CDR3: CASSSPPGRGFPYNEQFF. Written as DNA, the CDR3 is TGTGCCAGCAGTTCCCCGCCTGGGAGGGGTTTCCCCTACAATGAGCAGTTCTTC.

The chain recombines TRBV18 with TRBJ2-5, with 7 bases fitting TRBD1. The CDR3 length is 14 residues. J gave up 2 bases and V 3 bases, and 3 bases lay outside the gene matches. CDR1 is KGHSH and CDR2 is LQKENI in the germline V gene. CDR3 loop: CASSPGQRQETQYF. The DNA of the CDR3 is TGTGCCAGCTCACCGGGACAGAGACAAGAGACCCAGTACTTC.

For the CDR3, the DNA is TGTGCCAGCACCCCCCGTCCCTCTGGGGCCAACGTCCTGACTTTC. Amino acids: CASTPRPSGANVLTF. The rearrangement joins TRBV6-5 to TRBJ2-6; D is unresolved. The germline V gene has CDR1 MNHEY and CDR2 SVGAGI. This CDR3 has 15 amino acids. V shed 7 bases and J shed 0 bases, with 10 bases lying between them.

The chain is built from TRBV11-3 and TRBJ2-7; D call uncertain. Germline V gives CDR1 SGHNT, CDR2 YENEEA. The CDR3 has 14 amino acids. V lost 0 bases to trimming and J lost 2 bases, with 8 bases between them. The CDR3 loop is CASSLDTDAYEQYF. In DNA form, the CDR3 reads TGTGCCAGCAGCTTAGACACAGACGCCTACGAGCAGTACTTC.

Comment on this clone: This sample also contains other DNA sequences that code for the same CDR3. CDR3 nucleotide sequence: TGTGCCAGCAGTTACAGGCAGGGGGGCACTGAAGCTTTCTTT. It encodes CASSYRQGGTEAFF. J is TRBJ1-1 and V is TRBV6-2 or TRBV6-3; 7 nucleotides agree with TRBD1. Trimming took 2 bases from V and 4 from J; bases not matched to a gene: 4. Germline-derived CDR1 and CDR2 are MNHEY and SVGEGT. The CDR3 runs 14 residues.

The chain recombines TRBV19 with TRBJ2-2, with D possibly TRBD1 on 5 matching bases. Trimming removed 7 bases from V and 1 base from J, with 7 bases in between. This CDR3 is 13 amino acids long. The germline V gene encodes CDR1 LNHDA and CDR2 SQIVND (reference sequence). CDR3 bases: TGTGCCAGTAACCAGGGGAACACCGGGGAGCTGTTTTTT. Encoded protein: CASNQGNTGELFF.

This clone showed up just a few times. The rearrangement joins TRBV27 to TRBJ2-5; TRBD1 matches 9 bases. The CDR3 has 15 residues. Germline loops: CDR1 MNHEY, CDR2 SMNVEV (reference sequence). J lost 3 bases, V lost 5 bases, and 7 bases had no gene match. CDR3 loop: CASSSWDRVKETQYF. Written as DNA, the CDR3 is TGTGCCAGCAGTAGCTGGGACAGGGTAAAAGAGACCCAGTACTTC.

This clone has a single count. The V and J genes are TRBV2 and TRBJ2-3, with 8 bases fitting TRBD2. Looked up from germline, CDR1 is SNHLY and CDR2 is FYNNEI. After removal of 4 bases from V and 6 bases from J, the junction contained 9 bases not matched to a gene. This CDR3 has 15 residues. This CDR3 reads CASSVTSGRGDTQYF. The DNA for the CDR3 is TGTGCCAGCAGTGTCACTAGCGGACGCGGGGATACGCAGTATTTT.

This clone was counted only a few times. V usage is TRBV6-5 and J usage is TRBJ1-1; TRBD1 aligns across 10 bases. The CDR3 runs 13 residues. The germline gives CDR1 MNHEY, CDR2 SVGAGI. J was trimmed by 5 bases and V by 6 bases; bases with no gene match: 3. The CDR3 reads CASSDRGQTEAFF. CDR3 nucleotides: TGTGCCAGCAGCGACAGGGGGCAAACTGAAGCTTTCTTT.

This chain connects TRBV6-5 to TRBJ2-5; 11 positions match TRBD2. Germline CDR1 reads MNHEY; CDR2 reads SVGAGI. The V segment lost 8 bases and the J segment 4 bases; nucleotides outside the gene matches: 9. The CDR3 has 15 amino acids. CDR3 sequence reads: CASRIAGGPVETQYF. The CDR3 DNA reads TGTGCCAGCCGGATAGCGGGGGGGCCGGTAGAGACCCAGTACTTC.

The rearrangement joins TRBV24-1 to TRBJ2-2; 9 bases align to TRBD1. The germline V gene encodes CDR1 KGHDR and CDR2 SFDVKD. Trimming removed 5 bases from V and 3 bases from J; junction bases left unmatched: 3. The CDR3 loop spans 15 amino acids. The CDR3, as DNA: TGTGCCACCAGTGCCGGGACAGGGTACACCGGGGAGCTGTTTTTT. Translating gives CATSAGTGYTGELFF.

This clone was detected a few times. The chain combines TRBV6-2 or TRBV6-3 with TRBJ2-3; weak D call: TRBD2 (5 bases). The ends were cut back, 6 bases at V and 4 bases at J, with 17 bases in the middle. This CDR3 is 15 amino acids long. Germline values: CDR1 MNHEY, CDR2 SVGEGT. DNA for the CDR3: TGTGCCAGCAGCATGGTTGGGAGTCTAGCAGATACGCAGTATTTT. This encodes CASSMVGSLADTQYF.

This rearrangement joins TRBV7-2 to TRBJ2-7, with 14 bases aligning to TRBD2. CDR1 SGHTA and CDR2 FQGNSA come from the germline V gene. Germline trimming cut 6 bases from V and 7 bases from J; bases unmatched to any gene: 5. This CDR3 has 14 residues. Written as DNA, the CDR3 is TGTGCCAGCAGTCGACTAGCGGGAGGGGGTGAGCAGTACTTC. It is translated as CASSRLAGGGEQYF.

This chain links TRBV4-2 with TRBJ2-1; unclear D gene. V shed 0 bases and J shed 0 bases, with 12 bases lying between them. The CDR3 is made up of 17 amino acids. Germline assignment: CDR1 LGHNA and CDR2 YNFKEQ. The DNA for the CDR3 is TGTGCCAGCAGCCAAGAGCCCAGCGAGAGCTCCTACAATGAGCAGTTCTTC. Protein: CASSQEPSESSYNEQFF.

The V call is TRBV7-9, the J call TRBJ1-5; D unresolved. The CDR3 covers 13 residues. Germline lookup yields CDR1 SEHNR and CDR2 FQNEAQ (reference sequence). V lost 1 base to trimming and J lost 4 bases, with 5 bases between them. CDR3 amino acids: CASSLGRNQPQHF. The CDR3 coding sequence is TGTGCCAGCAGCTTAGGGCGGAATCAGCCCCAGCATTTT. The full variable domain, in which reference TRBV7-9 and TRBJ1-5 provide the parts outside the CDR3, is DTGVSQNPRHKITKRGQNVTFRCDPISEHNRLYWYRQTLGQGPEFLTYFQNEAQLEKSRLLSDRFSAERPKGSFSTLEIQRTEQGDSAMYLCASSLGRNQPQHFGDGTRLSIL.

The chain couples TRBV4-2 to TRBJ1-3; perhaps TRBD1 as D (5 bases). The CDR3 is 15 residues long. Germline values: CDR1 LGHNA, CDR2 YNFKEQ. V was shortened by 0 bases and J by 2 bases, with 8 bases between the two germline ends. The CDR3 DNA sequence: TGTGCCAGCAGCCAAGATCCGGGGGCTGGAAACACCATATATTTT. Its translation is CASSQDPGAGNTIYF.

This clone showed up just a few times. Different DNA sequences within this sample yield the same CDR3. The chain links TRBV20-1 to TRBJ2-7, with 16 positions matching TRBD2. Germline V gene lookup returns CDR1 DFQATT and CDR2 SNEGSKA (reference sequence). There are 15 residues in the CDR3. The junction had 2 bases not matched to a gene; V was cut back by 3 bases and J by 3 bases. CDR3 sequence reads: CSASGTSGRVYEQYF. CDR3 DNA: TGCAGTGCTAGTGGGACTAGCGGGAGGGTCTACGAGCAGTACTTC.

The chain has TRBV10-3 and TRBJ2-2, with 9 bases that match TRBD2. Germline CDR1 and CDR2: ENHRY and SYGVKD. The CDR3 contains 18 residues. The ends lost 3 bases at V and 5 bases at J; junction bases unmatched: 13. The CDR3 DNA sequence: TGTGCCATCAGTGATATGAGGGGCGGGAGGGCCGGAACCGGGGAGCTGTTTTTT. This encodes CAISDMRGGRAGTGELFF.

J is TRBJ1-1 and V is TRBV5-6, with D maybe TRBD1 (5 bases). V was clipped by 3 bases and J by 2 bases, with 11 bases between them. CDR1 is SGHDT, CDR2 YYEEEE, per germline. This CDR3 is built from 14 residues. CDR3 region: CASSWPRANTEAFF. CDR3 nucleotides: TGTGCCAGCAGCTGGCCCAGGGCCAACACTGAAGCTTTCTTT.

DNA for the CDR3: TGTGCCAGCAGCGTAGGAGAGGTACATGAGCAGTTCTTC. Translated, it gives CASSVGEVHEQFF. This chain connects TRBV9 to TRBJ2-1; D is ambiguous. CDR1 is SGDLS and CDR2 is YYNGEE in the germline V gene. With 0 bases removed from V and 8 bases from J, the gap between germline ends came to 9 bases. The CDR3 contains 13 residues.

This chain joins TRBV7-2 and TRBJ2-7; tentatively, D is TRBD2 (5 bases). Per germline, CDR1 SGHTA and CDR2 FQGNSA. The CDR3 is made up of 14 amino acids. V gave up 1 base and J gave up 2 bases, with 9 bases separating them. As DNA, the CDR3 is TGTGCCAGCAGCTTAGGTCTAGCCACCTACGAGCAGTACTTC. Its translation is CASSLGLATYEQYF.

The V and J genes are TRBV11-2 and TRBJ2-7; D gene uncertain. This CDR3 comprises 13 residues. Germline values: CDR1 SGHAT, CDR2 FQNNGV. The V end lost 2 bases, the J end lost 2 bases, and 7 bases lay between the germline ends. CDR3: CASSLTSTYEQYF. The CDR3 DNA reads as TGTGCCAGCAGCTTAACCAGTACCTACGAGCAGTACTTC.

The J gene is TRBJ2-3, the V gene TRBV6-5, with unresolved D. In germline, CDR1 is MNHEY, CDR2 SVGAGI. The CDR3 loop spans 13 amino acids. V lost 5 bases, J lost 10 bases, and 16 bases lay in between. The CDR3 loop reads CASSPLPDTAQYF. The CDR3 region has the DNA TGTGCCAGCAGTCCCTTGCCAGACACCGCGCAGTATTTT.

This clone showed up just a few times. V is TRBV27 and J is TRBJ2-7; unclear D gene. The CDR3 runs 14 residues. Trimming cost V 7 bases and J 2 bases, with 15 bases left between them. Per germline, CDR1 MNHEY and CDR2 SMNVEV (reference sequence). DNA for the CDR3: TGTGCCAGCAAAGAAGGAGTTCACACCTACGAGCAGTACTTC. Protein sequence: CASKEGVHTYEQYF.

The chain employs TRBV6-6 and TRBJ2-1; 10 bases agree with TRBD2. The CDR3 has 13 amino acids. The J segment lost 8 bases and the V segment lost 6 bases, leaving 4 bases of the junction unmatched. The V gene's germline CDR1 is MNHNY and CDR2 SVGAGI (reference sequence). The CDR3 spells CASRSGGAYEQFF. The CDR3 nucleotides read TGTGCCAGCAGGAGCGGGGGGGCCTATGAGCAGTTCTTC.

The chain is built from TRBV5-1 and TRBJ1-2, with 9 bases matching TRBD1. The CDR3 is made up of 16 amino acids. J was trimmed by 4 bases and V by 2 bases; bases with no gene match: 9. CDR1 is SGHRS and CDR2 is YFSETQ in the germline V gene. CDR3 in amino acids: CASSFGTGSLSYGYTF. The CDR3 region has the DNA TGCGCCAGCAGCTTCGGGACAGGGTCTTTATCCTATGGCTACACCTTC.

This clone showed up just once. This sequence joins TRBV5-1 and TRBJ2-5; D is ambiguous. Germline values: CDR1 SGHRS, CDR2 YFSETQ. The CDR3 has 13 residues. V lost 3 bases and J 6 bases, leaving 12 bases between the germline ends. The CDR3 loop reads CASSSSPVQTQYF. Here the CDR3 DNA reads TGCGCCAGCAGCTCCTCCCCGGTCCAGACCCAGTACTTC.

CDR3 sequence: CASSPNDGTVYEQYF. The CDR3, as DNA: TGTGCCAGCTCACCAAACGATGGGACAGTTTACGAGCAGTACTTC. V and J are TRBV18 and TRBJ2-7; 7 bases align to TRBD1. Germline V gene lookup returns CDR1 KGHSH and CDR2 LQKENI. With V trimmed by 2 bases and J by 4 bases, 8 bases remained unmatched. The CDR3 extends over 15 amino acids. Looking up the rest from reference TRBV18 and TRBJ2-7 gives the full variable domain: NAGVMQNPRHLVRRRGQEARLRCSPMKGHSHVYWYRQLPEEGLKFMVYLQKENIIDESGMPKERFSAEFPKEGPSILRIQQVVRGDSAAYFCASSPNDGTVYEQYFGPGTRLTVT.

Of note for this clone: The germline gene is not matched at one end of the junction; a read error may be the cause. Within the sample, other DNA sequences also encode this same CDR3. The CDR3 region is CASSEVGGGSNQPQHF. The CDR3 coding sequence is TGTGCCAGCAGCGAAGTCGGGGGTGGCAGCAATCAGCCCCAGCATTTT. This chain uses TRBV2 with TRBJ1-5; a weak D match, TRBD1 (5 bases). The CDR3 sequence is 16 residues long. Germline-derived CDR1 and CDR2 are SNHLY and FYNNEI.